This TCR beta chain was identified in a study of T-cell memory formation after mild COVID-19. The overall study: TCR clusters were largely donor specific.

This CDR3 comprises 12 residues. Germline values: CDR1 SQVTM, CDR2 ANQGSEA. Trimming cost V 7 bases and J 3 bases, with 12 bases left between them. MiXCR, applied by TCRdb to the 5' RACE reads, yields one record per CDR3 protein. The sample has some 46,000 distinct CDR3 sequences, over 6.5% seen once. This clonotype was observed a handful of times. Its specificity is not known. Study conclusions and caveats: The second-wave clones peaking on day 37 were not confirmed as SARS-CoV-2-specific. CD4+ contracting clones were found mainly in CM and EM, and CD8+ ones in EMRA.

This TCR came from an adult who had mild COVID-19 (a few samples of this study predate the infection). Cell type and time point are not known. The rearrangement joins TRBV29-1 to TRBJ1-1; D is undetermined. The sequenced sample consisted of PBMCs or a T cell subset sorted from them (not recorded which). The CDR3 loop reads CSAPDSYTEAFF. The CDR3 DNA reads TGCAGCGCCCCGGACTCTTACACTGAAGCTTTCTTT.